The rows below give T cell receptor beta chains drawn from one sample of a study of regulatory T cells in long-lasting Graves disease. From the multiplex PCR reads, TCRdb called clonotypes with MiXCR, one entry per CDR3 protein. The sample yields 450,000 to 650,000 distinct CDR3 sequences, about 16% seen once. The sample was also linked to a second study, of T cells in Graves' hyperthyroidism and ophthalmopathy.

This sample comprised peripheral blood mononuclear cells (PBMCs), obtained at new diagnosis, from a patient treated with antithyroid drugs. All receptors come from a woman aged 35-60 years with Graves disease. The CDR3 runs from the conserved cysteine through the conserved F or W. Fields, in order: J gene, V gene, clone size, D gene, CDR3 protein, CDR3 DNA. D genes are given only for firm matches. Clone size, where shown, is once, few, many, or a class for clones that have expanded.

>TRBJ2-1|TRBV7-9|few|.
CASTLLGGSYNEQFF
TGTGCCAGCACCCTACTCGGGGGCTCCTACAATGAGCAGTTCTTC
>TRBJ1-6|TRBV20-1|many|.
CSARDGGWTSKNSPLHF
TGCAGTGCTAGAGATGGTGGGTGGACTTCCAAAAATTCACCCCTCCACTTT
>TRBJ2-7|TRBV9|.|.
CASSVAPFTGIYEQYF
TGTGCCAGCAGCGTAGCCCCTTTCACCGGAATCTACGAGCAGTACTTC
>TRBJ1-6|TRBV27|few|.
CASSRADSQLHF
TGTGCCAGCAGCCGAGCCGACTCACAGCTCCACTTT
>TRBJ1-1|TRBV29-1|many|.
CSVRRDTEAFF
TGCAGCGTGCGCCGGGACACTGAAGCTTTCTTT
>TRBJ2-1|TRBV7-2|.|TRBD1
CASSFLTGGAYNEQFF
TGTGCCAGCAGCTTTTTGACAGGGGGCGCCTACAATGAGCAGTTCTTC
>TRBJ1-1|TRBV3-1|many|.
CASSQGGVAEAFF
TGTGCCAGCAGCCAAGGAGGAGTAGCTGAAGCTTTCTTT
>TRBJ2-5|TRBV2|many|.
CASSAGIPQETQYF
TGTGCCAGCAGTGCGGGCATACCCCAAGAGACCCAGTACTTC
>TRBJ1-4|TRBV28|many|.
CATHVVAGKLFF
TGTGCCACCCACGTCGTGGCTGGAAAACTGTTTTTT
>TRBJ2-7|TRBV6-5|many|TRBD1
CASSYPGTGPYEQYF
TGTGCCAGCAGTTACCCCGGGACAGGGCCCTACGAGCAGTACTTC
>TRBJ2-5|TRBV20-1|.|TRBD2
CSARHGLAGPGTQYF
TGCAGTGCTAGGCACGGACTAGCGGGCCCTGGGACCCAGTACTTC
>TRBJ1-4|TRBV7-9|many|.
CASRPPLGRRNEKLFF
TGTGCCAGCAGGCCTCCCCTAGGCCGAAGAAATGAAAAACTGTTTTTT
>TRBJ1-6|TRBV9|few|TRBD1
CASSTQPGQGNSPLHF
TGTGCCAGCAGCACTCAGCCCGGACAGGGCAATTCACCCCTCCACTTT
>TRBJ2-5|TRBV27|.|.
CASSFSTLLGETQYF
TGTGCCAGCAGTTTTTCGACACTTCTGGGGGAGACCCAGTACTTC
>TRBJ1-2|TRBV5-5|many|.
CASSLLGRGGYTF
TGTGCCAGCAGCTTACTGGGCCGCGGTGGCTACACCTTC
>TRBJ1-4|TRBV7-8|many|.
CASSSQGVLINEKLFF
TGTGCCAGCAGCTCCCAGGGTGTCCTGATTAATGAAAAACTGTTTTTT
>TRBJ1-5|TRBV2|.|.
CASSYSSNSNQPQHF
TGTGCCAGCAGTTACTCCTCCAATAGCAATCAGCCCCAGCATTTT
>TRBJ2-1|TRBV5-4|.|.
CASSLERAYNEQFF
TGTGCCAGCAGCTTGGAGCGGGCCTACAATGAGCAGTTCTTC
>TRBJ1-1|TRBV9|many|.
CASSLGWTTEAFF
TGTGCCAGCAGCTTAGGGTGGACCACTGAAGCTTTCTTT
>TRBJ1-2|TRBV20-1|many|TRBD1
CSASLTPDRDPGNGYTF
TGCAGTGCTAGTCTTACCCCGGACAGGGACCCTGGCAATGGCTACACCTTC
>TRBJ2-6|TRBV28|few|.
CASSFRTANVLTF
TGTGCCAGCAGTTTCCGGACGGCTAACGTCCTGACTTTC
>TRBJ2-7|TRBV6-1|.|TRBD2
CASSLSGGASLTSEQYF
TGTGCCAGCAGCTTAAGCGGGGGGGCTTCCCTAACAAGCGAGCAGTACTTC
>TRBJ2-6|TRBV6-1|few|.
CASSPQLFSGANVLTF
TGTGCCAGCAGTCCCCAACTGTTCTCTGGGGCCAACGTCCTGACTTTC
>TRBJ2-7|TRBV27|.|.
CASSWGGREQYF
TGTGCCAGCAGTTGGGGGGGGCGTGAGCAGTACTTC
>TRBJ2-3|TRBV11-2|many|TRBD2
CASSWSSGGQGDTQYF
TGTGCCAGCAGCTGGTCTAGCGGGGGGCAAGGAGATACGCAGTATTTT
>TRBJ1-1|TRBV5-1|.|.
CASSWGDKFEAFF
TGCGCCAGCAGCTGGGGGGACAAGTTTGAAGCTTTCTTT
>TRBJ2-1|TRBV28|many|.
CASSFLTGYNEQFF
TGTGCCAGCAGTTTCCTTACAGGTTACAATGAGCAGTTCTTC
>TRBJ1-1|TRBV5-1|.|.
CASSLREDTEAFF
TGCGCCAGCAGCTTGAGGGAAGATACTGAAGCTTTCTTT
>TRBJ1-1|TRBV5-1|many|.
CASSLEAAPNTEAFF
TGCGCCAGCAGCTTGGAGGCCGCCCCGAACACTGAAGCTTTCTTT
>TRBJ2-1|TRBV7-3|many|.
CASSLSSGNNEQFF
TGTGCCAGCAGCTTATCCTCAGGGAACAATGAGCAGTTCTTC
>TRBJ2-2|TRBV5-1|.|.
CASSLDFANTGELFF
TGCGCCAGCAGCTTGGACTTCGCGAACACCGGGGAGCTGTTTTTT
>TRBJ2-3|TRBV3-1|many|.
CASSQDGEGTDTQYF
TGTGCCAGCAGCCAGGATGGAGAAGGCACAGATACGCAGTATTTT
>TRBJ2-2|TRBV7-2|few|TRBD2
CASSSHLKAGSGELFF
TGTGCCAGCAGCTCACACCTAAAAGCGGGGTCAGGGGAGCTGTTTTTT
>TRBJ2-1|TRBV7-9|.|.
CASSYRHPLGNEQFF
TGTGCCAGCAGCTACCGACATCCACTGGGGAATGAGCAGTTCTTC
>TRBJ2-2|TRBV25-1|many|TRBD2
CASSDPGGTNTGELFF
TGTGCCAGCAGTGATCCGGGGGGAACGAACACCGGGGAGCTGTTTTTT
>TRBJ2-7|TRBV20-1|.|.
CSARGTGTYEQYF
TGCAGTGCTAGAGGTACAGGGACCTACGAGCAGTACTTC
>TRBJ2-3|TRBV30|many|.
CAWNEWGTDTQYF
TGTGCCTGGAACGAGTGGGGCACAGATACGCAGTATTTT
>TRBJ1-1|TRBV7-9|many|.
CASEKNTEAFF
TGTGCCAGCGAAAAGAACACTGAAGCTTTCTTT
>TRBJ2-5|TRBV6-2/TRBV6-3|many|.
CATSRRGPQETQYF
TGTGCCACCTCACGCAGGGGCCCCCAAGAGACCCAGTACTTC
>TRBJ1-1|TRBV12-3/TRBV12-4|many|.
CASSKTGLNTEAFF
TGTGCCAGCAGCAAAACAGGATTGAACACTGAAGCTTTCTTT
>TRBJ2-7|TRBV6-1|.|.
CASRSMDSRPFDF
TGTGCCAGCAGATCCATGGACAGCCGGCCCTTCGACTTC
>TRBJ2-7|TRBV5-1|many|.
CASSLALGATRDGQYF
TGCGCCAGCAGCTTGGCCCTAGGAGCCACGAGGGACGGGCAGTACTTC
>TRBJ1-2|TRBV28|many|TRBD1
CASRGQGQFYGYTF
TGTGCCAGCAGGGGACAGGGGCAATTCTATGGCTACACCTTC
>TRBJ1-6|TRBV5-4|.|.
CASSLAAGDSPLHF
TGTGCCAGCAGCTTGGCAGCAGGGGATTCACCCCTCCACTTT
>TRBJ2-2|TRBV27|few|TRBD2
CASSREPTGGGELFF
TGTGCCAGCAGTCGGGAGCCGACGGGAGGCGGGGAGCTGTTTTTT
>TRBJ2-3|TRBV4-2|many|.
CASSQVGLSITDTQYF
TGTGCCAGCAGCCAAGTGGGACTCTCCATCACAGATACGCAGTATTTT
>TRBJ1-3|TRBV3-1|many|.
CASSPSTSGNTIYF
TGTGCCAGCAGCCCGTCGACCTCTGGAAACACCATATATTTT
>TRBJ2-1|TRBV24-1|few|TRBD1
CATRPDPGQGGTEQFF
TGTGCCACCAGACCTGATCCGGGACAGGGAGGTACTGAGCAGTTCTTC